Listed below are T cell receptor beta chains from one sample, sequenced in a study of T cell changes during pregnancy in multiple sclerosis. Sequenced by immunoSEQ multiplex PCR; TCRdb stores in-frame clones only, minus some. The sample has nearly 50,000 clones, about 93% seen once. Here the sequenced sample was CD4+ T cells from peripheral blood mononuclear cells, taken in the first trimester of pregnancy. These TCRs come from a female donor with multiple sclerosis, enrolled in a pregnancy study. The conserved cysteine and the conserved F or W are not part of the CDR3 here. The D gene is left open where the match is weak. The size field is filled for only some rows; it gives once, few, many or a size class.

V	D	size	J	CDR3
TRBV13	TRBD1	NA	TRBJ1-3	ASSLGDRARNTIY
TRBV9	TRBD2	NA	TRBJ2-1	ASSERGNEQF
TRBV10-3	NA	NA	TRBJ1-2	AITPDREYGYT
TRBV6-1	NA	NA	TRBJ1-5	ASSERENQPQH
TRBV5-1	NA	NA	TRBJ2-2	ASSLASRGNTGELF
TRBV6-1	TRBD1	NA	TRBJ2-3	ASNEGWTGWGVTYTQY
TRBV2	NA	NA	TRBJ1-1	ASSGGRGGNTEAF
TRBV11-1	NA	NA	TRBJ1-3	ASSSRLASGNTIY
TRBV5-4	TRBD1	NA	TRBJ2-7	ASRHAGTGAREQY
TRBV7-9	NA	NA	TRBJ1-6	ASSLIASVSPLH
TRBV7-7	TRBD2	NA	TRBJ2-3	ASSLGASGTDTQY
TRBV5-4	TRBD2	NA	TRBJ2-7	ASRADIAGGFYEQY
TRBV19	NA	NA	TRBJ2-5	ASSIGPGSETQY
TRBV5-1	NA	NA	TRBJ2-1	ASSFPGDLGNEQF
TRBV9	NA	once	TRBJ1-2	ASSLGRQDEGYT
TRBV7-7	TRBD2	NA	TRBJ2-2	ASGSGRANTGELF
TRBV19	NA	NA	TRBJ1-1	ASTPGLRRTEAF
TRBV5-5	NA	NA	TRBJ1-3	ASSPSTGSGNTIY
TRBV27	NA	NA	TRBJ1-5	ASSITWAYSNQPQH
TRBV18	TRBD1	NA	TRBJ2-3	ASSAGGAADTQY
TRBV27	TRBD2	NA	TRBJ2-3	ASSLRMGTSGGDTQY
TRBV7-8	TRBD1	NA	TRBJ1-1	ASSFYSWDSNISEAF
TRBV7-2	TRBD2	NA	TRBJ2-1	ASSFRGGLNEQF
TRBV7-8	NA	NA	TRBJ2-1	ASSSPMNPGYNEQF
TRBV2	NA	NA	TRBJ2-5	ASRRDLYQETQY
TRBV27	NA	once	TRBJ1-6	ASKRESLSYNSPLH
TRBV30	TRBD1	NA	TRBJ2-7	AWRQGGLDEQY
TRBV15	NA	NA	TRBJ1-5	ATSRGRRYQPQH
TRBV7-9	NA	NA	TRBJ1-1	ASSFTAGAEAF
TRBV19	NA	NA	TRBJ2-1	ATSFGGQGIYNEQF
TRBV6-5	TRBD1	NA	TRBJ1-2	ASSGQELGYGYT
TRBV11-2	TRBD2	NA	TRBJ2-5	ASSFIQPIAGGRQETQY
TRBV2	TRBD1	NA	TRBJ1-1	ASSGEGGKGTEAF
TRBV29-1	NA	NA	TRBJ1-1	SVGWARRENTEAF
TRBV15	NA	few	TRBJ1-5	ATRSTYEQPQH
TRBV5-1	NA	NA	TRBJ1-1	ASSLAQGQEAF
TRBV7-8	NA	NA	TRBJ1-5	ASSLGSSLSPGPQH
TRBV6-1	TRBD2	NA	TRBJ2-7	ASSEGLAGASYEQY
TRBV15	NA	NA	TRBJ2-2	ATSRDRGRELF
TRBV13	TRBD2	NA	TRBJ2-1	ASSRRGGLDNEQF
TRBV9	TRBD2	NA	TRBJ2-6	ASSVGGGGLRGANVLT
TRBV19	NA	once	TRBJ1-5	ASSARGGNQPQH
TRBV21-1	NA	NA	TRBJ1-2	ASSKEGHYYGYT
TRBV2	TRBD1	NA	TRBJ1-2	ASSEARGRDYGYT
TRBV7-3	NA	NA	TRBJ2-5	ASSSGLQETQY
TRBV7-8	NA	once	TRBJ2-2	ASSVNRVWTGELF
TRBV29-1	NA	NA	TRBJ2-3	SATTHRQNVTDTQY
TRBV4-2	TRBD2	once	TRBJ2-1	ASSPGAGVSHNEQF
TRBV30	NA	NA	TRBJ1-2	AWSFRATIYGYT
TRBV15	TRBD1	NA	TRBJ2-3	ATSSGDRGREDTQY
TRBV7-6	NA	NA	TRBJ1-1	ASSRRGNTEAF
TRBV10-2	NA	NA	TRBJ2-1	ASSESMGREQF
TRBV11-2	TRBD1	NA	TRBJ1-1	ASSLGQGVLYTEAF
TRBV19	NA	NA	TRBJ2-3	ASSILATSTDTQY
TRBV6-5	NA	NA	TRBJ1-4	ASSYRGGWREKLF
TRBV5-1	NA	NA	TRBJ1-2	ASSLEARNYGYT
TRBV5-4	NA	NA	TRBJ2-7	ASSLGLEQY
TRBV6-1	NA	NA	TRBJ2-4	ASSEGSRLDIQY
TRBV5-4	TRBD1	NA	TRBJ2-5	ASSRGQVQETQY
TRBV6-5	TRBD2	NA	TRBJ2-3	ASRIRGGYTDTQY